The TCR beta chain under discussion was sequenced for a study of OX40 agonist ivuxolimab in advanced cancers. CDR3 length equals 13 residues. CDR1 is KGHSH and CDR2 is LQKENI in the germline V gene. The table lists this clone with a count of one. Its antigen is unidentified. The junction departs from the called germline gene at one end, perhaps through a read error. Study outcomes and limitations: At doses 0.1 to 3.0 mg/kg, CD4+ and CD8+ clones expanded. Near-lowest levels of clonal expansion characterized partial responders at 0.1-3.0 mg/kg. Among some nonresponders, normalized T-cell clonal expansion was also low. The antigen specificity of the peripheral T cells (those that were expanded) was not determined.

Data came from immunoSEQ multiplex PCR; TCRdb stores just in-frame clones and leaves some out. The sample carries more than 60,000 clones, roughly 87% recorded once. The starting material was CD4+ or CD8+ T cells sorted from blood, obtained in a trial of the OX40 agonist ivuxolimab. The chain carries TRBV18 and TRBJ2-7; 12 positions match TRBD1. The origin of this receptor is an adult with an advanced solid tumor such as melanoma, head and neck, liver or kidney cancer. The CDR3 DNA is TGTGCCAGCTCACCTGAGGGACAGGGGGCGAAGGACTTC. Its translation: CASSPEGQGAKDF.